These 29 T cell receptor beta chains came from one sample sequenced in a study of shared clonotypes between healthy human individuals. Libraries were prepared by immunoSEQ multiplex PCR; TCRdb keeps only in-frame clonotypes and omits some of them. The data show around 700,000 clones, 73% seen once. Sequenced: memory CD4+ T cells sorted from blood. Sample subset: CD45RA-negative fraction. These receptors were obtained from a woman in her thirties in good health.

This clone was observed a handful of times. V and J are TRBV19 and TRBJ2-7; 7 nucleotides line up with TRBD2. The CDR3 runs 14 residues. With 3 bases clipped from V and 0 bases from J, the junction kept 2 bases outside the gene matches. Per germline, CDR1 LNHDA and CDR2 SQIVND (reference sequence). The CDR3, as DNA: TGTGCCAGTAGTATGCAGCGGGACTCCTACGAGCAGTACTTC. It specifies CASSMQRDSYEQYF.

This clone was seen more than once but under ten times. The chain employs TRBV4-2 and TRBJ2-5; TRBD2 agrees at 7 bases. CDR3 length: 14 residues. The J segment lost 5 bases and the V segment lost 1 base, leaving 4 bases of the junction unmatched. The germline CDR1 and CDR2 sequences are LGHNA and YNFKEQ. The CDR3 loop is CASSQAGGVETQYF. The CDR3 DNA reads TGTGCCAGCAGCCAAGCGGGAGGAGTGGAGACCCAGTACTTC.

This clone was counted a single time. The V and J genes are TRBV19 and TRBJ2-2; TRBD2 is a possible D gene (6 bases). The CDR3 runs 14 residues. Trimming stripped 7 bases from V and 2 bases from J, with 11 bases between. The germline V gene has CDR1 LNHDA and CDR2 SQIVND (reference sequence). The CDR3: CASTLGLNTGELFF. CDR3 sequence (DNA): TGTGCCAGTACGCTTGGACTAAACACCGGGGAGCTGTTTTTT.

V and J are TRBV11-2 and TRBJ2-3; D remains ambiguous. The ends were cut back, 1 base at V and 2 bases at J, with 7 bases in the middle. The CDR3 spans 14 residues. From germline, CDR1 is SGHAT and CDR2 FQNNGV. The CDR3 DNA follows: TGTGCCAGCAGCTTAGGACCCGACACAGATACGCAGTATTTT. This encodes CASSLGPDTDTQYF.

The V and J genes are TRBV10-1 and TRBJ2-5; D uncertain. V was cut by 10 bases and J by 5 bases, with 17 bases left in between. The germline CDR1 and CDR2 sequences are WNHNN and SYGVQD (reference sequence). The CDR3 totals 13 residues. CDR3 amino acids: CATAASSMETQYF. CDR3 DNA sequence: TGCGCCACGGCTGCTTCTTCGATGGAGACCCAGTACTTC.

The chain recombines TRBV20-1 with TRBJ2-7, with D possibly TRBD2 on 5 matching bases. The CDR3 loop spans 11 amino acids. Trimming pared 3 bases from V and 4 bases from J, leaving 7 bases between. Germline V gives CDR1 DFQATT, CDR2 SNEGSKA (reference sequence). CDR3 sequence (DNA): TGCAGTGCTAGGGGAGTTTACGAGCAGTACTTC. Amino acids: CSARGVYEQYF.

The chain joins TRBV18 to TRBJ2-1; 8 nucleotides line up with TRBD2. CDR1 and CDR2 (germline): KGHSH, LQKENI. With V trimmed by 8 bases and J by 1 base, 1 base remained unmatched. CDR3 size: 13 residues. For the CDR3, the DNA is TGTGCCAGCACTAGCGGTTCCTACAATGAGCAGTTCTTC. Protein sequence: CASTSGSYNEQFF.

V usage is TRBV7-2 and J usage is TRBJ2-1; D gene ambiguous. CDR3 length equals 16 residues. From germline, CDR1 is SGHTA and CDR2 FQGNSA. The V end lost 3 bases, the J end lost 5 bases, and 17 bases lay between the germline ends. CDR3 nucleotides: TGTGCCAGCAGCTTCAATGTATTACTTTCCCACAATGAGCAGTTCTTC. Protein sequence: CASSFNVLLSHNEQFF.

J is TRBJ1-5 and V is TRBV2; D is undetermined. Germline V lookup: CDR1 SNHLY, CDR2 FYNNEI. Trimming removed 6 bases at V and 0 bases at J, with 9 bases between. The length of the CDR3 is 14 residues. The CDR3 loop is CASRYIHSNQPQHF. The CDR3 DNA reads TGTGCCAGCAGATACATCCATAGCAATCAGCCCCAGCATTTT.

The chain recombines TRBV10-3 with TRBJ2-1; 9 bases are shared with TRBD2. Trimming removed 3 bases from V and 7 bases from J; junction bases left unmatched: 7. The CDR3 has 15 residues. The V gene's germline CDR1 is ENHRY and CDR2 SYGVKD. DNA of the CDR3: TGTGCCATCAGTGAACTGGCGGGAGGGGATAATGAGCAGTTCTTC. It specifies CAISELAGGDNEQFF.

This clone appeared once. V is TRBV11-2 and J is TRBJ2-1; 9 nucleotides line up with TRBD2. The V and J ends lost 5 bases and 1 base, in that order; junction bases with no gene match: 9. The CDR3 totals 17 residues. Germline V gene sequence: CDR1 SGHAT, CDR2 FQNNGV. The CDR3 DNA reads as TGTGCCAGCAGCCCCCGGGCGACTAGCGGTTCCTACAATGAGCAGTTCTTC. Translating it yields CASSPRATSGSYNEQFF.

This clone has a single count. The chain links TRBV27 to TRBJ2-2; TRBD2 matches 14 bases. Trimming cost V 4 bases and J 4 bases; bases outside gene matches: 8. Germline assignment: CDR1 MNHEY and CDR2 SMNVEV (reference sequence). The CDR3 totals 18 residues. The CDR3 region is CASSSRTSGRFGTGELFF. In DNA, the CDR3 is TGTGCCAGCAGTTCCCGGACTAGCGGGAGGTTTGGCACCGGGGAGCTGTTTTTT.

J is TRBJ1-2 and V is TRBV7-9; a possible D gene is TRBD1 (6 bases). The CDR3 totals 14 residues. The germline V gene encodes CDR1 SEHNR and CDR2 FQNEAQ (reference sequence). V lost 1 base, J lost 7 bases, and 13 bases lay in between. The CDR3 loop reads CASSLGGQPFGYTF. In DNA, the CDR3 is TGTGCCAGCAGCTTAGGAGGACAGCCCTTTGGCTACACCTTC. Filled out from reference TRBV7-9 and TRBJ1-2, the complete variable domain reads DTGVSQNPRHKITKRGQNVTFRCDPISEHNRLYWYRQTLGQGPEFLTYFQNEAQLEKSRLLSDRFSAERPKGSFSTLEIQRTEQGDSAMYLCASSLGGQPFGYTFGSGTRLTVV.

V gene TRBV7-3 combines with J gene TRBJ1-1, with 7 bases matching TRBD1. CDR3 length equals 16 residues. J was trimmed by 0 bases and V by 1 base; bases with no gene match: 5. Germline loops: CDR1 SGHTA, CDR2 FQGTGA. The CDR3 loop reads CASSLSSGGMNTEAFF. CDR3 nucleotide sequence: TGTGCCAGCAGCTTAAGTTCAGGGGGAATGAACACTGAAGCTTTCTTT. The full variable domain, in which reference TRBV7-3 and TRBJ1-1 provide the parts outside the CDR3, is GAGVSQTPSNKVTEKGKYVELRCDPISGHTALYWYRQSLGQGPEFLIYFQGTGAADDSGLPNDRFFAVRPEGSVSTLKIQRTERGDSAVYLCASSLSSGGMNTEAFFGQGTRLTVV.

V gene TRBV25-1 combines with J gene TRBJ2-5, with D perhaps TRBD1 (6 bases). TRBJ2-7 explains the end of the DNA better; the J call may be wrong. CDR1 is MGHDK, CDR2 SYGVNS, per germline. This CDR3 has 13 amino acids. CDR3 nucleotide sequence: TGTGCCAGCACCTCTCGACAGGCCTACGAGCAGTACTTC. As protein: CASTSRQAYEQYF.

This chain links TRBV29-1 with TRBJ2-6, with 11 bases that match TRBD1. Looked up from germline, CDR1 is SQVTM and CDR2 is ANQGSEA. After removal of 7 bases from V and 0 bases from J, the junction contained 5 bases not matched to a gene. The length of the CDR3 is 16 residues. CDR3 sequence: CSAWTGGLSGANVLTF. The CDR3, as DNA: TGCAGCGCCTGGACAGGGGGCCTCTCTGGGGCCAACGTCCTGACTTTC.

The J gene is TRBJ2-4, the V gene TRBV18; 11 positions agree with TRBD2. Germline CDR1 reads KGHSH; CDR2 reads LQKENI. The CDR3 is 18 amino acids. Trimming cost V 3 bases and J 0 bases; bases outside gene matches: 7. CDR3 nucleotides: TGTGCCAGCTCACCCTGGACGACTAGCGGGATAGCCAAAAACATTCAGTACTTC. This translates into CASSPWTTSGIAKNIQYF.

The chain employs TRBV6-5 and TRBJ2-1; weak D call: TRBD1 (5 bases). The germline V and J ends were trimmed by 7 bases and 7 bases, with 14 bases remaining between them. The CDR3 runs to 13 residues. Germline loops: CDR1 MNHEY, CDR2 SVGAGI. The DNA for the CDR3 is TGTGCCAGCACCCCTGACACAGGAAATGAGCAGTTCTTC. This sequence encodes CASTPDTGNEQFF.

The rearrangement links TRBV15 to TRBJ2-2; 9 bases line up with TRBD2. Germline values: CDR1 LNHNV, CDR2 YYDKDF (reference sequence). CDR3 size: 18 residues. J lost 1 base, V lost 0 bases, and 6 bases had no gene match. The CDR3 reads CATSRDQRLAVNTGELFF. CDR3 coding DNA: TGTGCCACCAGCAGAGACCAGAGACTAGCGGTGAACACCGGGGAGCTGTTTTTT.

This clone showed up just a few times. The chain employs TRBV19 and TRBJ2-1; a possible D gene is TRBD2 (6 bases). V gave up 4 bases and J gave up 7 bases, with 14 bases separating them. Germline assignment: CDR1 LNHDA and CDR2 SQIVND (reference sequence). This CDR3 has 14 residues. Here the CDR3 reads CASSNPSGVNEQFF. CDR3 in DNA: TGTGCCAGTAGTAATCCCTCGGGGGTGAATGAGCAGTTCTTC.

V gene TRBV5-1 combines with J gene TRBJ2-7; D may be TRBD1 (5 bases). Germline CDR1 is SGHRS and CDR2 is YFSETQ. V was pared by 3 bases and J by 0 bases, with 13 bases between. The CDR3 is 15 amino acids. The CDR3, as DNA: TGCGCCAGCAGCTGGCAGGGCCCATCCTCCTACGAGCAGTACTTC. Its protein product is CASSWQGPSSYEQYF. The full variable domain, rest sourced from reference TRBV5-1 and TRBJ2-7, is KAGVTQTPRYLIKTRGQQVTLSCSPISGHRSVSWYQQTPGQGLQFLFEYFSETQRNKGNFPGRFSGRQFSNSRSEMNVSTLELGDSALYLCASSWQGPSSYEQYFGPGTRLTVT.

A word on this clone: A read error may explain this, as a much larger clone is one base away. Other DNA sequences in the sample encode the same CDR3. This rearrangement joins TRBV11-2 to TRBJ2-1; D is unclear. The V end was cut by 0 bases, the J end by 0 bases, with 3 bases between. CDR1 is SGHAT and CDR2 is FQNNGV in the germline V gene. The CDR3 runs 14 residues. CDR3 in amino acids: CASSLDSSYNEQFF. CDR3 bases: TGTGCCAGCAGCTTAGATAGCTCCTACAATGAGCAGTTCTTC.

This sequence joins TRBV5-1 and TRBJ2-3; unclear D gene. CDR1 and CDR2 from the germline V gene are SGHRS and YFSETQ. This CDR3 has 13 amino acids. Trimming removed 4 bases from V and 4 bases from J, with 10 bases in between. This chain's CDR3 is CASSLPTADTQYF. CDR3 in DNA: TGCGCCAGCAGCCTCCCGACGGCAGATACGCAGTATTTT.

The chain has TRBV5-1 and TRBJ2-1; possibly TRBD2 for D (6 bases). The germline gives CDR1 SGHRS, CDR2 YFSETQ. This CDR3 is 13 amino acids long. Trimming stripped 3 bases from V and 9 bases from J, with 13 bases between. CDR3: CASSSQDGGEQFF. The DNA of the CDR3 is TGCGCCAGCAGCTCCCAGGACGGGGGTGAGCAGTTCTTC.

The chain is built from TRBV7-2 and TRBJ2-5, with D possibly matching TRBD1 (5 bases). V dropped 7 bases and J dropped 1 base, with 10 bases sitting between them. The CDR3 extends over 13 amino acids. Germline loops: CDR1 SGHTA, CDR2 FQGNSA. CDR3 DNA: TGTGCCAGCAACTTCAGGGCCCAAGAGACCCAGTACTTC. It yields the protein CASNFRAQETQYF.

This clone has more than one count but fewer than ten. This rearrangement joins TRBV6-1 to TRBJ1-2; TRBD1 is a possible D gene (6 bases). V shed 10 bases and J shed 8 bases, with 17 bases lying between them. Per the germline V gene, CDR1 is MNHNS and CDR2 is SASEGT. This CDR3 is 12 amino acids long. The CDR3 coding sequence is TGTGCCACCTCAGACAGGACGCGGGGCTACACCTTC. Amino acid sequence: CATSDRTRGYTF.

Here the CDR3 reads CASSKGAGTGGVTEAFF. As DNA, the CDR3 is TGTGCCAGCAGTAAAGGAGCCGGGACAGGGGGCGTCACTGAAGCTTTCTTT. The genes are TRBV6-1 and TRBJ1-1, with 12 bases fitting TRBD1. The CDR3 covers 17 residues. J lost 4 bases, V lost 5 bases, and 11 bases had no gene match. Germline V gives CDR1 MNHNS, CDR2 SASEGT.

CDR3 loop: CATEPVRGTGELFF. CDR3 sequence (DNA): TGTGCCACCGAGCCCGTCCGTGGCACCGGGGAGCTGTTTTTT. This rearrangement joins TRBV19 to TRBJ2-2, with D unresolved. The germline V gene has CDR1 LNHDA and CDR2 SQIVND (reference sequence). The V gene lost 10 bases and the J gene lost 4 bases, with 16 bases spanning the gap. CDR3 length: 14 amino acids.

V and J are TRBV7-2 and TRBJ2-7; the D gene is possibly TRBD2 (6 bases). Germline assignment: CDR1 SGHTA and CDR2 FQGNSA. This CDR3 comprises 14 residues. The V gene lost 6 bases and the J gene lost 1 base, with 13 bases spanning the gap. The CDR3 nucleotides are TGTGCCAGCAGTCTATTAGCGGAGTCCTACGAGCAGTACTTC. This translates into CASSLLAESYEQYF.